This TCR beta chain was obtained from a study of blood T cell repertoires in COVID-19. About the research overall: Both acute and convalescent COVID-19 samples were obtained from the United States, Italy and Spain. T cells, B-cell-depleted T cells, or PBMCs supplied cDNA or gDNA.

Per the original data handling: Counts of nucleated cells, estimated from reference gene primer amplification, were obtained. Assay: immunoSEQ multiplex PCR; the TCRdb copy retains only in-frame clones and omits some. V and J calls and clone size are as listed in that table; D and trimming were resolved from the DNA. The repertoire holds around 250,000 clones, with 86% as singletons. Germline V gives CDR1 LGHDT, CDR2 YNNKEL (reference sequence). CDR3 length: 12 amino acids. Trimming stripped 11 bases from V and 2 bases from J, with 9 bases between. Seattle patients were enrolled while actively infected and followed longitudinally.

The sample was peripheral blood. This clonotype originated in an elderly woman with COVID-19, enrolled during active disease. V is TRBV3-1 (or the pseudogene TRBV3-2) and J is TRBJ1-4; D possibly corresponds to TRBD1 (6 bases). The CDR3 nucleotides are TGTGCCGCGGGGGCGACTAATGAAAAACTGTTTTTT. Translating gives CAAGATNEKLFF.